These T cell receptor beta chains were read from a single sample in a study of T cell responses to AZD1222 COVID-19 vaccine. Sequenced by immunoSEQ multiplex PCR; TCRdb stores in-frame clones only, minus some. The sample lists under 200,000 clones; more than 70% were seen once. Sequences were derived from peripheral blood, sampled on day 0 of AZD1222 vaccination. The receptor set was obtained from an adult in good health. Each CDR3 is given with its conserved first and last residue. The D gene is left open where the match is weak. The size field is filled for only some rows; it gives once, few, many or a size class.

D gene: .
clone size: .
J gene: TRBJ2-3
V gene: TRBV28
CDR3 protein: CASSLPPADTQYF
CDR3 DNA: TGTGCCAGCAGTTTACCCCCGGCAGATACGCAGTATTTT

D gene: TRBD1
clone size: .
J gene: TRBJ2-3
V gene: TRBV19
CDR3 protein: CASSRSQGEDTQYF
CDR3 DNA: TGTGCCAGTAGTAGGAGCCAGGGGGAAGATACGCAGTATTTT

D gene: .
clone size: .
J gene: TRBJ1-1
V gene: TRBV29-1
CDR3 protein: CSVGWAIMAFF
CDR3 DNA: TGCAGCGTTGGTTGGGCCATCATGGCTTTCTTT

D gene: .
clone size: few
J gene: TRBJ2-1
V gene: TRBV29-1
CDR3 protein: CSGGGDSVQFF
CDR3 DNA: TGCAGCGGAGGGGGGGACTCGGTGCAGTTCTTC

D gene: TRBD2
clone size: .
J gene: TRBJ2-1
V gene: TRBV7-9
CDR3 protein: CASRRTSGSTYNEQFF
CDR3 DNA: TGTGCCAGCAGGCGGACTAGCGGGAGTACCTACAATGAGCAGTTCTTC

D gene: .
clone size: .
J gene: TRBJ1-1
V gene: TRBV11-2
CDR3 protein: CASSLDGRGGVAFF
CDR3 DNA: TGTGCCAGCAGCTTAGATGGCCGGGGAGGAGTAGCTTTCTTT

D gene: .
clone size: .
J gene: TRBJ1-2
V gene: TRBV7-2
CDR3 protein: CASSLGSSVDYGYTF
CDR3 DNA: TGTGCCAGCAGCTTAGGCTCGTCTGTTGACTATGGCTACACCTTC

D gene: .
clone size: .
J gene: TRBJ2-1
V gene: TRBV7-9
CDR3 protein: CASSSRFSYNEQFF
CDR3 DNA: TGTGCCAGCAGTTCTAGATTTTCCTACAATGAGCAGTTCTTC

D gene: TRBD2
clone size: .
J gene: TRBJ2-5
V gene: TRBV3-1/TRBV3-2
CDR3 protein: CASSQTSGRGETQYF
CDR3 DNA: TGTGCCAGCAGCCAAACTAGCGGGAGAGGTGAGACCCAGTACTTC

D gene: .
clone size: .
J gene: TRBJ1-2
V gene: TRBV28
CDR3 protein: CASESGFGYGYTF
CDR3 DNA: TGTGCCAGCGAATCAGGGTTTGGCTATGGCTACACCTTC

D gene: TRBD1
clone size: few
J gene: TRBJ1-1
V gene: TRBV11-2
CDR3 protein: CASSLRDRNTEAFF
CDR3 DNA: TGTGCCAGCAGCCTCCGGGACAGGAACACTGAAGCTTTCTTT

D gene: .
clone size: .
J gene: TRBJ2-2
V gene: TRBV7-2
CDR3 protein: CASRLSSQNTGELFF
CDR3 DNA: TGTGCCAGCAGACTGTCTTCCCAGAACACCGGGGAGCTGTTTTTT

D gene: .
clone size: once
J gene: TRBJ2-1
V gene: TRBV7-3
CDR3 protein: CASSRREGAGNEQFF
CDR3 DNA: TGTGCCAGCAGCCGCCGGGAGGGGGCGGGCAATGAGCAGTTCTTC

D gene: .
clone size: .
J gene: TRBJ1-2
V gene: TRBV19
CDR3 protein: CASNPGNYGYTF
CDR3 DNA: TGTGCCAGTAACCCTGGGAACTATGGCTACACCTTC

D gene: .
clone size: .
J gene: TRBJ1-2
V gene: TRBV30
CDR3 protein: CAWSPLGNYGYTF
CDR3 DNA: TGTGCCTGGAGTCCGCTGGGTAACTATGGCTACACCTTC

D gene: TRBD1
clone size: .
J gene: TRBJ1-6
V gene: TRBV5-5
CDR3 protein: CASSFIPSGQAASPLHF
CDR3 DNA: TGTGCCAGCAGCTTCATCCCATCGGGACAGGCGGCTTCACCCCTCCACTTT

D gene: .
clone size: .
J gene: TRBJ1-1
V gene: TRBV6-1
CDR3 protein: CASSEHRLNTEAFF
CDR3 DNA: TGTGCCAGCAGTGAGCACAGGTTGAACACTGAAGCTTTCTTT

D gene: TRBD1
clone size: .
J gene: TRBJ1-1
V gene: TRBV6-5
CDR3 protein: CAGRDRGVNTEAFF
CDR3 DNA: TGTGCCGGCCGGGACAGGGGGGTGAACACTGAAGCTTTCTTT

D gene: .
clone size: .
J gene: TRBJ2-2
V gene: TRBV28
CDR3 protein: CASSPRAVPTGELFF
CDR3 DNA: TGTGCCAGCAGTCCCCGGGCAGTTCCCACCGGGGAGCTGTTTTTT

D gene: TRBD1
clone size: .
J gene: TRBJ2-2
V gene: TRBV28
CDR3 protein: CASRTGQVGELFF
CDR3 DNA: TGTGCCAGCAGAACCGGACAGGTCGGGGAGCTGTTTTTT

D gene: .
clone size: .
J gene: TRBJ1-6
V gene: TRBV5-5
CDR3 protein: CASSLVPDNSPLHF
CDR3 DNA: TGTGCCAGCAGCTTGGTTCCGGATAATTCACCCCTCCACTTT

D gene: .
clone size: .
J gene: TRBJ2-3
V gene: TRBV7-3
CDR3 protein: CASSPLGGLTDTQYF
CDR3 DNA: TGTGCCAGCAGCCCCCTGGGGGGTCTCACAGATACGCAGTATTTT